This TCR beta chain was sequenced for a study of glioma-infiltrating T cells. Study observations and caveats: Only very few CDR3 sequences appeared in both tissue and blood. Above-expected tissue-blood divergence occurred in all gliomas, most in low-grade ones.

TCR alpha and beta CDR3 regions were amplified from RNA using iRepertoire nested multiplex PCR. One-step reverse transcription and amplification started from approximately 100-400 ng of tissue mRNA or PBMC total RNA. TCRdb passed the multiplex PCR reads through MiXCR, listing each CDR3 protein once. The sample lists approximately 130,000 distinct CDR3 sequences; around 25% were seen once. This clonotype appeared a few times. Its antigen is not identified. The germline CDR1 and CDR2 sequences are DFQATT and SNEGSKA (reference sequence). This CDR3 is 14 amino acids long. Trimming shortened V by 6 bases and J by 5 bases, and 17 bases separated the two germline ends.

The sample consisted of glioma tissue, nonneoplastic brain tissue, or PBMCs (not recorded which). J is TRBJ1-5 and V is TRBV20-1, with D perhaps matching TRBD1 (6 bases). The clonotype comes from a human donor with low-grade glioma or glioblastoma, undergoing nonglioma brain surgery, or in good health (not recorded which). The CDR3 DNA sequence: TGCAGTGCCAAGGACAGTATGTCCTATCAGCCCCAGCATTTT. Translating it yields CSAKDSMSYQPQHF.